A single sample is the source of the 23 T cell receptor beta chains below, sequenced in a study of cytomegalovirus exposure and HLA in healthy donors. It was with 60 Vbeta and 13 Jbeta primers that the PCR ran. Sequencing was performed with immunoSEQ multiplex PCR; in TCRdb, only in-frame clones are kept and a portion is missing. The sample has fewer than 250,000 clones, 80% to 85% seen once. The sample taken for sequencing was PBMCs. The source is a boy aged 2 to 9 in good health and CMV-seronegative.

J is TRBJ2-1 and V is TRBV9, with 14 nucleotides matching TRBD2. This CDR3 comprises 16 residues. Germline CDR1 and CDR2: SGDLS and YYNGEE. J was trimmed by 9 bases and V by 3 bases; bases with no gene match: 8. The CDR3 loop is CASSGGTSGSFGEQFF. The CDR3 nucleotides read TGTGCCAGCAGCGGTGGGACTAGCGGGAGTTTTGGTGAGCAGTTCTTC.

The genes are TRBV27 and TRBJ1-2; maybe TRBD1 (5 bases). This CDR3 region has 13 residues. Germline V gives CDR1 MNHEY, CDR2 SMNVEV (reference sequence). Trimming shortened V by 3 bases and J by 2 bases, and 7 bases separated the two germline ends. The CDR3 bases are TGTGCCAGCAGTTTGGGGCGAAACTATGGCTACACCTTC. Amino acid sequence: CASSLGRNYGYTF.

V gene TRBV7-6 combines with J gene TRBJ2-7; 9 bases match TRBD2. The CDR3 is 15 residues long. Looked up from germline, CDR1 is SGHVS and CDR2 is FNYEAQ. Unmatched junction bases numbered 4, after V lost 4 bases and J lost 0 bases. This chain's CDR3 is CASSSFSGSSYEQYF. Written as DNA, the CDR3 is TGTGCCAGCAGCTCCTTTAGCGGGAGCTCCTACGAGCAGTACTTC.

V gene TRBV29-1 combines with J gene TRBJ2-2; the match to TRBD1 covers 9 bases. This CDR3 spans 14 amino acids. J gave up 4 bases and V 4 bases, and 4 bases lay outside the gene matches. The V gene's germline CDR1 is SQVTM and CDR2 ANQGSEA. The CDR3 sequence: CSVGQGGLTGELFF. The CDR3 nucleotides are TGCAGCGTTGGACAGGGGGGACTCACCGGGGAGCTGTTTTTT.

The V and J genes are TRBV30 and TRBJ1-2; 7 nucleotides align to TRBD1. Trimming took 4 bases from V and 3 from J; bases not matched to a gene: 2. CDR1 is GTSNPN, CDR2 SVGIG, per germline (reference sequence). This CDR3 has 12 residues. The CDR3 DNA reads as TGTGCCTGGACCGGGACAGACTATGGCTACACCTTC. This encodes CAWTGTDYGYTF.

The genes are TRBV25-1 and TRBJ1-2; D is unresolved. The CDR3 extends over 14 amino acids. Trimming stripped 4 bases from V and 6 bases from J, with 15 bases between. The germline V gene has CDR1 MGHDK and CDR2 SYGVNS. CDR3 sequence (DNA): TGTGCCAGCAGTGCGGGAGCTAGGCGGAATGGCTACACCTTC. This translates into CASSAGARRNGYTF.

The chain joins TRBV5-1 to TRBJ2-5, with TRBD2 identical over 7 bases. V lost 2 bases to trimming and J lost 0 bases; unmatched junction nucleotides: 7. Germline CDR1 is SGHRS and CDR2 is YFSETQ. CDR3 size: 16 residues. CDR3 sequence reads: CASSFASGTYQETQYF. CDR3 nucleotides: TGCGCCAGCAGCTTCGCTAGCGGTACTTACCAAGAGACCCAGTACTTC.

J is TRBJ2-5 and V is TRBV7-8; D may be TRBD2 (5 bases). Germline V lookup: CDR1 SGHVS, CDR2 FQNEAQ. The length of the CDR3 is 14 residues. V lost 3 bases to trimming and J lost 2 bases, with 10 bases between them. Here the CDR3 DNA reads TGTGCCAGCAGCTTTGGACGGACTCAAGAGACCCAGTACTTC. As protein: CASSFGRTQETQYF.

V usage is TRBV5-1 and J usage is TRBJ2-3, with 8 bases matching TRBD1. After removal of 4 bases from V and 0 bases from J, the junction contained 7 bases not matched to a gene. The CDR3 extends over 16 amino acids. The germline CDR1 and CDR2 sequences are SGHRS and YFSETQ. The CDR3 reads CASSIRTGTSTDTQYF. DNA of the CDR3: TGCGCCAGCAGCATCCGGACAGGGACTAGCACAGATACGCAGTATTTT.

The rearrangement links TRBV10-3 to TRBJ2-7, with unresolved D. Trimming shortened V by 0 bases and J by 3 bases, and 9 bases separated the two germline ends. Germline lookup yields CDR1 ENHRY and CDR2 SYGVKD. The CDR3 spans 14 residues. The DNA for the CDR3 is TGTGCCATCAGTGAGTCCGTCAGAGGCTACGAGCAGTACTTC. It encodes CAISESVRGYEQYF.

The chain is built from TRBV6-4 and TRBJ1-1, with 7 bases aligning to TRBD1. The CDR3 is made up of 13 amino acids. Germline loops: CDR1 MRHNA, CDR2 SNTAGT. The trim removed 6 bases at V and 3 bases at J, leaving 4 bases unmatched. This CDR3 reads CASSYGQDTEAFF. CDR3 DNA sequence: TGTGCCAGCAGCTACGGACAGGACACTGAAGCTTTCTTT.

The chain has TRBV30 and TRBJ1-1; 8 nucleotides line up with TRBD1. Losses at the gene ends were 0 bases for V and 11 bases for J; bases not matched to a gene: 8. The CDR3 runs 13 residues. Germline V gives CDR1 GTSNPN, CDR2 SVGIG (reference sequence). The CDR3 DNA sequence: TGTGCCTGGAGTGTACGGGCAGGGGGCGAGGCTTTCTTT. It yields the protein CAWSVRAGGEAFF.

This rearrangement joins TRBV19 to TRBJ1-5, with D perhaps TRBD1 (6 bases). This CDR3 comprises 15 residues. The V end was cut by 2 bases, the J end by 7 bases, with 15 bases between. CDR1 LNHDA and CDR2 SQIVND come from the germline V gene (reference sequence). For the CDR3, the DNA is TGTGCCAGTAGTATATCTCTGGGCAGGGGACAGCCCCAGCATTTT. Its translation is CASSISLGRGQPQHF.

As DNA, the CDR3 is TGTGCCATCAGTGAGTCGAAGGCAGGGATCGGAATATACGAGCAGTACTTC. Protein sequence: CAISESKAGIGIYEQYF. The chain links TRBV10-3 to TRBJ2-7; the D gene is possibly TRBD1 (5 bases). The CDR3 loop spans 17 amino acids. Trimming left V 0 bases short and J 4 bases short, with 19 bases between. Germline assignment: CDR1 ENHRY and CDR2 SYGVKD.

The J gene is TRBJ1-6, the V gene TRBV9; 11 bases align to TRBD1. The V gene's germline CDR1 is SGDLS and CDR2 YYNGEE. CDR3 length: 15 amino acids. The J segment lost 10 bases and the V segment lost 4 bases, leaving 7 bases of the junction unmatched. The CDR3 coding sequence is TGTGCCAGCAGCTCACTGGGACAGGGGGGGTCACCCCTCCACTTT. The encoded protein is CASSSLGQGGSPLHF.

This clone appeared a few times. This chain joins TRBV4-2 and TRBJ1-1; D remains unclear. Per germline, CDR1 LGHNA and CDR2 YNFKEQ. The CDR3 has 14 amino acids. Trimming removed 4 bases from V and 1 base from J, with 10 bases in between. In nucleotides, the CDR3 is TGTGCCAGCAGCCTAGGAACGGGGAACACTGAAGCTTTCTTT. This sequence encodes CASSLGTGNTEAFF.

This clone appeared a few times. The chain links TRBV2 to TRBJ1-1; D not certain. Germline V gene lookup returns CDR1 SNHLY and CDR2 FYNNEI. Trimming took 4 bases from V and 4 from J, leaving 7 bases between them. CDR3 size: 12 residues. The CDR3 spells CASSGRGTEAFF. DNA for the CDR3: TGTGCCAGCAGTGGAAGAGGCACTGAAGCTTTCTTT.

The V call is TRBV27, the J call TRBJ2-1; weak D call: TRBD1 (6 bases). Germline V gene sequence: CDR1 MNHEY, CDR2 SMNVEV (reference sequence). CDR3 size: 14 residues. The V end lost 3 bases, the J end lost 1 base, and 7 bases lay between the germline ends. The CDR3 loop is CASSLQGSYNEQFF. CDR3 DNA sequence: TGTGCCAGCAGTTTGCAGGGGTCCTACAATGAGCAGTTCTTC.

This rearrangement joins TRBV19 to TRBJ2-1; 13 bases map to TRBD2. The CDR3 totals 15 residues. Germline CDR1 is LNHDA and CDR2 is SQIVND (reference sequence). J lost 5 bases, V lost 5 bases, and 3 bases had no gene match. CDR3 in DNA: TGTGCCAGTAGTCTGGGACTAGCGGGGCACAATGAGCAGTTCTTC. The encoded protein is CASSLGLAGHNEQFF.

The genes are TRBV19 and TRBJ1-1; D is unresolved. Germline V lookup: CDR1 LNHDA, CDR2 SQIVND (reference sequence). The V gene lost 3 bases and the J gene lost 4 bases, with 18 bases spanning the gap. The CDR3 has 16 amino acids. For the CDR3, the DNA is TGTGCCAGTAGTATCCCGGTCGGGATTTATGGCACTGAAGCTTTCTTT. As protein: CASSIPVGIYGTEAFF.

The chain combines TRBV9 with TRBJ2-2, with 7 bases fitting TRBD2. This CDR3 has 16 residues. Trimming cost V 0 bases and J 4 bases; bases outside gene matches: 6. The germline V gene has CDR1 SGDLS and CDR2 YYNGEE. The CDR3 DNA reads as TGTGCCAGCAGCGTAGGTGGCGGGGGAACCACCGGGGAGCTGTTTTTT. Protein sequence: CASSVGGGGTTGELFF.

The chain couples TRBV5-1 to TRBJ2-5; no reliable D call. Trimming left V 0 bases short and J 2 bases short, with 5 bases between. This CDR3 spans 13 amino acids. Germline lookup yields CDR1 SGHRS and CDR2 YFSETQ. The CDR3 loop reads CASSLAEQETQYF. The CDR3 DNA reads TGCGCCAGCAGCTTGGCCGAGCAAGAGACCCAGTACTTC.

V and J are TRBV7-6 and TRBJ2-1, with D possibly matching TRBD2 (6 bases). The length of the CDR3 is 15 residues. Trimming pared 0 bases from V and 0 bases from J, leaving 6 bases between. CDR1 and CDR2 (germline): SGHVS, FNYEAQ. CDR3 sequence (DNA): TGTGCCAGCAGCTTAGCCGGGAGCTCCTACAATGAGCAGTTCTTC. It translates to CASSLAGSSYNEQFF.